The 6 T cell receptor beta chains below all came from one sample that was sequenced in a study of Graves' ophthalmopathy and Graves' hyperthyroidism. RNA served as the template for amplifying TCR beta CDR3 regions. HTBI primers were used in a first-round RT-PCR, which preceded a second-round multiplex PCR. One entry per CDR3 protein, called by TCRdb with MiXCR from the multiplex PCR reads. The sample contains around 470,000 distinct CDR3 sequences, 14% of which appear only once. Sequencing was done on a sample of blood. The origin of the receptors is a woman in her thirties with Graves' ophthalmopathy.

At least ten counts were recorded for this clonotype. The rearrangement uses TRBV12-3 or TRBV12-4 and TRBJ2-2; D unresolved. The V gene lost 4 bases and the J gene lost 3 bases, with 12 bases spanning the gap. The CDR3 totals 15 residues. CDR3 amino acids: CASSYETLYTGELFF. DNA of the CDR3: TGTGCCAGCAGTTACGAGACACTCTACACCGGGGAGCTGTTTTTT.

This clonotype was observed many times. The V and J genes are TRBV6-1 and TRBJ1-1, with no clear D. Looked up from germline, CDR1 is MNHNS and CDR2 is SASEGT. The CDR3 covers 13 residues. V shed 8 bases and J shed 1 base, with 11 bases lying between them. Here the CDR3 reads CASRKSGNTEAFF. For the CDR3, the DNA is TGTGCCAGCCGCAAATCAGGGAACACTGAAGCTTTCTTT.

This clonotype was picked up one time. This chain joins TRBV12-3 or TRBV12-4 and TRBJ1-1; D gene uncertain. This CDR3 region has 14 residues. Trimming removed 7 bases from V and 0 bases from J, with 12 bases in between. The CDR3 nucleotides are TGTGCCAGCAACTTTCGGATTCTGAACACTGAAGCTTTCTTT. Translating it yields CASNFRILNTEAFF.

The table lists this clonotype with many counts. The chain has TRBV12-3 or TRBV12-4 and TRBJ2-5; the D gene is possibly TRBD2 (5 bases). The CDR3 spans 13 residues. V was shortened by 8 bases and J by 1 base, with 11 bases between the two germline ends. The CDR3: CASRGLSQETQYF. CDR3 nucleotides: TGTGCCAGCCGAGGACTGAGCCAAGAGACCCAGTACTTC.

This clonotype is a singleton in its sample. The gene calls are TRBV19 and TRBJ2-2; D unclear. Between the trimmed V and J ends, which lost 7 bases and 6 bases, there was a span of 12 bases. The V gene's germline CDR1 is LNHDA and CDR2 SQIVND (reference sequence). This CDR3 has 13 residues. CDR3 region: CASNDQAAGELFF. The CDR3 DNA sequence: TGTGCCAGTAATGACCAGGCCGCCGGGGAGCTGTTTTTT.

This clonotype was detected many times. V gene TRBV2 combines with J gene TRBJ2-7, with 9 nucleotides matching TRBD1. Looked up from germline, CDR1 is SNHLY and CDR2 is FYNNEI. Losses at the gene ends were 5 bases for V and 2 bases for J; bases not matched to a gene: 7. The CDR3 spans 15 residues. The CDR3 loop is CASSPGTGKTYEQYF. The CDR3 nucleotides read TGTGCCAGCAGTCCCGGGACAGGGAAAACCTACGAGCAGTACTTC.